This T cell receptor (beta chain) comes out of a study of radiotherapy plus CTLA-4 blockade in lung cancer. Study results and limitations: Peripheral blood showed expansion of tumor-derived TCR clones after radiotherapy and ipilimumab.

The protocol was immunoSEQ multiplex PCR, while the TCRdb copy is restricted to in-frame clones and leaves out a portion. The sample includes 40,000 to 45,000 clones, 65% to 75% of them seen just once. Germline V lookup: CDR1 KGHSH, CDR2 LQKENI. CDR3 length: 15 residues. V shed 5 bases and J shed 4 bases, with 17 bases lying between them. Remarks on this clone: Its target is not known.

The sequence was collected from a human donor with non-small cell lung cancer who had stable disease on radiotherapy plus ipilimumab. Sequencing was performed on peripheral blood, taken from a patient treated with radiotherapy plus ipilimumab. The V and J genes are TRBV18 and TRBJ1-1; D uncertain. The CDR3 region has the DNA TGTGCCAGCTCATCAACGACGGGTGTGGTCACTGAAGCTTTCTTT. Protein product: CASSSTTGVVTEAFF.